This is a list of T cell receptor beta chains from one sample in a study of response to subunit inactivated influenza vaccine. TCRdb fed the RT-PCR reads into MiXCR, producing one record per CDR3 protein. The sample comprises 150,000 to 200,000 distinct CDR3 sequences, around 12% of which are singletons, and 25% to 30% rests with the top ten. These data were likewise used in another study, on T cells expressing NK-cell markers.

Here the sequenced sample was CD8+ T cells sorted from PBMCs, taken 11 to 12 days after vaccination. All receptors derive from a man over 45 who received an inactivated influenza vaccine. The CDR3 runs from the conserved cysteine through the conserved F or W. D genes are given only for firm matches. Where a row states a size, it is once, few, many or the class of an expanded clone; other rows omit it.

v_gene,d_gene,j_gene,abundance,CDR3aa,CDR3nt
TRBV3-1,TRBD2,TRBJ2-5,few,CASSQGTSGSQETQYF,TGTGCCAGCAGCCAAGGGACTAGCGGGAGCCAAGAGACCCAGTACTTC
TRBV28,-,TRBJ2-1,-,CASSFDPGNKQFF,TGTGCCAGCAGTTTTGATCCTGGCAATAAGCAGTTCTTC
TRBV28,-,TRBJ2-5,-,CASSLYGVRETQYF,TGTGCCAGCAGTTTATACGGGGTTAGAGAGACCCAGTACTTC
TRBV5-6,TRBD2,TRBJ2-1,-,CASSSLRGGSLSYNEQFF,TGTGCCAGCAGCTCCCTACGCGGGGGGAGCCTCTCCTACAATGAGCAGTTCTTC
TRBV7-9,-,TRBJ1-1,many,CASSSSDRTEAFF,TGTGCCAGCAGCTCATCCGACAGAACAGAAGCTTTCTTT
TRBV4-1,TRBD2,TRBJ2-3,few,CASSQGTSGGATDTQYF,TGCGCCAGCAGCCAAGGGACTAGCGGGGGGGCAACAGATACGCAGTATTTT
TRBV4-1,-,TRBJ2-7,many,CASSQYPAGPAYEQYF,TGCGCCAGCAGCCAATACCCCGCCGGGCCCGCCTACGAGCAGTACTTC
TRBV18,TRBD2,TRBJ2-1,-,CASQAGGPADEQFF,TGTGCCAGCCAGGCGGGAGGGCCGGCGGATGAGCAGTTCTTC
TRBV29-1,-,TRBJ2-7,-,CSVEGVGGTNYEQYF,TGCAGCGTTGAAGGCGTCGGGGGGACAAACTACGAGCAGTACTTC
TRBV27,-,TRBJ2-2,once,CASQQLGNTGELFF,TGTGCCAGCCAACAGTTAGGGAACACCGGGGAGCTGTTTTTT
TRBV6-1,-,TRBJ2-6,many,CASSLDAGSGANVLTF,TGTGCCAGCAGCTTGGACGCGGGCTCTGGGGCCAACGTCCTGACTTTC
TRBV6-5,TRBD2,TRBJ2-1,few,CASSYMRGADEQFF,TGTGCCAGCAGTTACATGCGGGGGGCGGATGAGCAGTTCTTC
TRBV12-3/TRBV12-4,-,TRBJ2-1,-,CASSSFGTEGRHNEQFF,TGTGCCAGCAGCTCCTTTGGGACGGAGGGAAGACACAATGAGCAGTTCTTC
TRBV7-8,-,TRBJ1-1,few,CASSSHTEAFF,TGTGCCAGCAGCTCCCACACTGAAGCTTTCTTT
TRBV18,TRBD1,TRBJ2-5,many,CASSPDGTVQETQYF,TGTGCCAGCTCACCAGACGGGACAGTCCAAGAGACCCAGTACTTC
TRBV12-3/TRBV12-4,-,TRBJ1-1,-,CASSLIVGPDTEAFF,TGTGCCAGCAGTTTAATTGTAGGTCCGGACACTGAAGCTTTCTTT
TRBV24-1,-,TRBJ1-2,few,CATSGPNSHYGYTF,TGTGCCACCAGTGGCCCGAACAGTCATTATGGCTACACCTTC
TRBV7-2,-,TRBJ2-5,many,CASSLGVTAYQETQYF,TGTGCCAGCAGCTTAGGTGTTACCGCCTACCAAGAGACCCAGTACTTC
TRBV4-3,-,TRBJ1-4,-,CASSQDLGTSTNEKLFF,TGCGCCAGCAGCCAAGATTTGGGCACCTCAACTAATGAAAAACTGTTTTTT
TRBV9,-,TRBJ2-5,-,CASSVEDTQETQYF,TGTGCCAGCAGCGTAGAGGACACTCAAGAGACCCAGTACTTC
TRBV10-3,-,TRBJ2-3,-,CAIGDPPLDTQYF,TGTGCCATCGGGGACCCTCCGTTGGATACGCAGTATTTT
TRBV20-1,-,TRBJ2-7,few,CSATDDYSSYEQYF,TGCAGTGCTACCGACGATTATAGCTCCTACGAGCAGTACTTC
TRBV12-3/TRBV12-4,-,TRBJ2-3,-,CASNQFGIRTDTQYF,TGTGCCAGCAATCAGTTCGGGATCCGCACAGATACGCAGTATTTT
TRBV19,-,TRBJ2-1,few,CASRGYEQFF,TGTGCCAGTAGGGGTTATGAGCAGTTCTTC
TRBV29-1,-,TRBJ1-1,-,CSVDNPGTELAFF,TGCAGCGTTGACAACCCAGGGACGGAATTGGCTTTCTTT
TRBV2,-,TRBJ1-4,few,CASRGDEKLFF,TGTGCCAGCAGGGGGGATGAAAAACTGTTTTTT
TRBV7-6,TRBD2,TRBJ2-2,-,CASSLALSGSTGELFF,TGTGCCAGCAGCTTAGCGCTGAGCGGGAGTACCGGGGAGCTGTTTTTT
TRBV4-3,TRBD2,TRBJ2-2,few,CASSQRTSGTGELFF,TGCGCCAGCAGCCAACGAACTAGCGGAACCGGGGAGCTGTTTTTT
TRBV12-5,-,TRBJ2-3,few,CASGLTADTQYF,TGTGCTAGTGGTTTGACGGCAGATACGCAGTATTTT
TRBV6-2/TRBV6-3,TRBD2,TRBJ2-7,few,CASSYPGLAGLEQYF,TGTGCCAGCAGTTACCCGGGACTAGCGGGACTCGAGCAGTACTTC
TRBV12-3/TRBV12-4,TRBD2,TRBJ2-5,few,CASSSLGAGGETQYF,TGTGCCAGCAGCTCACTTGGAGCGGGAGGCGAGACCCAGTACTTC
TRBV11-2,-,TRBJ1-1,few,CASSSGSPEAFF,TGTGCCAGCAGCTCAGGGTCACCCGAAGCTTTCTTT
TRBV15,-,TRBJ2-3,many,CATSRGSGSSTDTQYF,TGTGCCACCAGCAGGGGAAGCGGGTCGAGCACAGATACGCAGTATTTT
TRBV6-5,-,TRBJ2-7,few,CASSYSMGTDEQYF,TGTGCCAGCAGTTACTCGATGGGGACGGACGAGCAGTACTTC
TRBV4-3,-,TRBJ2-3,few,CASSQDLGSTDTDTQYF,TGCGCCAGCAGCCAAGATCTCGGGTCCACTGACACAGATACGCAGTATTTT
TRBV29-1,TRBD1,TRBJ1-2,many,CSVEDRGTNYGYTF,TGCAGCGTTGAAGACAGGGGGACTAACTATGGCTACACCTTC
TRBV27,TRBD2,TRBJ2-1,many,CASSLAGGSYNEQFF,TGTGCCAGCAGTTTAGCGGGGGGCTCCTACAATGAGCAGTTCTTC
TRBV4-3,-,TRBJ2-5,few,CASSQDQTIQETQYF,TGCGCCAGCAGCCAAGATCAGACCATTCAAGAGACCCAGTACTTC
TRBV5-1,-,TRBJ2-7,-,CASSWDGGPSYYEQYF,TGCGCCAGCAGTTGGGACGGCGGTCCCTCATACTACGAGCAGTACTTC
TRBV7-9,TRBD1,TRBJ1-1,-,CASEGQGAGTEAFF,TGTGCCAGCGAGGGCCAGGGGGCAGGCACTGAAGCTTTCTTT
TRBV27,TRBD2,TRBJ2-1,-,CASSFGGLASGEQFF,TGTGCCAGCAGTTTTGGTGGACTAGCCTCCGGTGAGCAGTTCTTC
TRBV6-5,-,TRBJ1-2,-,CASSYSIRGNYGYTF,TGTGCCAGCAGTTACTCGATTCGGGGAAACTATGGCTACACCTTC
TRBV13,TRBD1,TRBJ2-7,-,CASSPTGEEDEKYF,TGTGCCAGCAGCCCGACAGGGGAGGAAGACGAGAAGTACTTC
TRBV6-2/TRBV6-3,TRBD2,TRBJ2-3,few,CASGQDLGTSGTFSTDTQYF,TGTGCCAGCGGACAAGACCTCGGGACTAGCGGGACGTTTAGCACAGATACGCAGTATTTT
TRBV12-3/TRBV12-4,TRBD1,TRBJ2-2,-,CASSDRGKTGELFF,TGTGCCAGCAGCGACAGGGGTAAAACCGGGGAGCTGTTTTTT
TRBV27,-,TRBJ2-3,few,CASGGAFGTDTQYF,TGTGCCAGCGGCGGAGCATTCGGCACAGATACGCAGTATTTT
TRBV13,TRBD2,TRBJ2-1,-,CASGHRLAGGGEQFF,TGTGCCAGCGGCCACCGACTAGCGGGAGGGGGTGAGCAGTTCTTC
TRBV20-1,TRBD2,TRBJ2-2,few,CSAIAGGTGELFF,TGCAGTGCTATAGCGGGTGGAACCGGGGAGCTGTTTTTT
TRBV5-1,TRBD2,TRBJ2-1,few,CASSLNSGAYNEQFF,TGCGCCAGCAGCTTGAATAGCGGGGCCTACAATGAGCAGTTCTTC
TRBV11-2,-,TRBJ1-5,few,CASSFEIVGGGNQPQHF,TGTGCCAGCAGCTTCGAAATTGTGGGGGGCGGCAATCAGCCCCAGCATTTT
TRBV3-1,TRBD1,TRBJ1-2,-,CASSQEKYRGAYGYTF,TGTGCCAGCAGCCAAGAAAAGTACAGGGGGGCCTATGGCTACACCTTT
TRBV28,TRBD2,TRBJ2-7,-,CASSTRDSGGREQYF,TGTGCCAGCAGTACTCGGGACTCGGGAGGTCGCGAGCAGTACTTC